This T cell receptor beta chain originates from a study of blood T cell repertoires in COVID-19. Across the whole study: COVID-19 samples collected from the United States, Italy and Spain covered acute and convalescent phases. Sources were T cells, B-cell-depleted T cells, or PBMCs; the material itself was cDNA or gDNA.

Per the authors' pipeline: Cell counts per sample came from amplifying reference gene primers. The assay was immunoSEQ multiplex PCR, and TCRdb's table has in-frame clones only and misses some. V, J and clone size reflect that table, while D and trimming were determined from the DNA. The profile shows approximately 89,000 clones, more than 70% of them singletons. With V trimmed by 1 base and J by 0 bases, 5 bases remained unmatched. Per germline, CDR1 SGHTA and CDR2 FQGNSA. This CDR3 has 16 amino acids. Sequencing used peripheral blood. The rearrangement uses TRBV7-2 and TRBJ2-7; the match to TRBD1 covers 8 bases. This TCR was sampled from a man between 65 and 85 years old with acute or convalescent COVID-19. CDR3 amino acids: CASSLGRTGSSYEQYF. The CDR3 DNA is TGTGCCAGCAGCTTAGGTAGGACAGGGAGCTCCTACGAGCAGTACTTC.